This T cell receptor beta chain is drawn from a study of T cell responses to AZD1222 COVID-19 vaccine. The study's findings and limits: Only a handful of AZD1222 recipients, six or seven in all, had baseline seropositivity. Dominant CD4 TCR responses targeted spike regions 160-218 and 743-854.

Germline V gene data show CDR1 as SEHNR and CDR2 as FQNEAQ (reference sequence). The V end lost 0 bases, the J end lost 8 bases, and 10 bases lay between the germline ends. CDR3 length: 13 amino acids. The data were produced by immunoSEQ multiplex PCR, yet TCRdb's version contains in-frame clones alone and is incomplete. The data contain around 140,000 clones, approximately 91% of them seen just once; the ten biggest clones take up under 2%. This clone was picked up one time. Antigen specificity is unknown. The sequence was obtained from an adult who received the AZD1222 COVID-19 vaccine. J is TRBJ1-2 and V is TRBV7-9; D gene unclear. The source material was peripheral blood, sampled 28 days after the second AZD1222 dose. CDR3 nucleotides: TGTGCCAGCAGCTTAGCCTCCGGTGACGGCTACACCTTC. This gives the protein CASSLASGDGYTF.